The rows below give T cell receptor beta chains drawn from one sample of a study of T cell changes during pregnancy in multiple sclerosis. TCRdb's copy holds only in-frame clones and misses some; the assay was immunoSEQ multiplex PCR. The data show tens of thousands of clones, about 88% seen once. The sample here was CD4+ T cells from peripheral blood mononuclear cells, taken in the first trimester of pregnancy. The receptor source for this set is a female donor with multiple sclerosis, enrolled in a pregnancy study. The CDR3 runs from the conserved cysteine through the conserved F or W. The order of the fields is clone size, V gene, J gene, D gene, CDR3 DNA, CDR3 protein. A D gene is named only where the DNA matches it firmly. Size is stated for part of the rows, as once, few or many counts, or as a class when the clone is expanded.

abundance: .
v_gene: TRBV5-5
j_gene: TRBJ1-3
d_gene: .
CDR3nt: TGTGCCAGCAGCTTGGTTCCAGGGGCAAGAAACACCATATATTTT
CDR3aa: CASSLVPGARNTIYF

abundance: .
v_gene: TRBV6-1
j_gene: TRBJ1-3
d_gene: .
CDR3nt: TGTGCCAGCGCCCTAGGGACAAGGGGAAGAAACACCATATATTTT
CDR3aa: CASALGTRGRNTIYF

abundance: once
v_gene: TRBV6-5
j_gene: TRBJ1-2
d_gene: .
CDR3nt: TGTGCCAGCAGTTACTCCTTAGGGGCTAACTATGGCTACACCTTC
CDR3aa: CASSYSLGANYGYTF

abundance: .
v_gene: TRBV18
j_gene: TRBJ1-3
d_gene: .
CDR3nt: TGTGCCAGCTCACCACCTGGCGGAAACACCATATATTTT
CDR3aa: CASSPPGGNTIYF

abundance: .
v_gene: TRBV27
j_gene: TRBJ2-1
d_gene: .
CDR3nt: TGTGCCAGCAGTTTCAGATTAAGGGACTCCGCCGTAAATGAGCAGTTCTTC
CDR3aa: CASSFRLRDSAVNEQFF

abundance: .
v_gene: TRBV19
j_gene: TRBJ1-1
d_gene: TRBD1
CDR3nt: TGTGCCAGTAGTATAGGGACAGGGGGCACTGAAGCTTTCTTT
CDR3aa: CASSIGTGGTEAFF

abundance: .
v_gene: TRBV27
j_gene: TRBJ2-3
d_gene: TRBD2
CDR3nt: TGTGCCAGCCAGAGCGGGAGGGCCGGAGATACGCAGTATTTT
CDR3aa: CASQSGRAGDTQYF

abundance: .
v_gene: TRBV6-5
j_gene: TRBJ1-5
d_gene: .
CDR3nt: TGTGCCAGCAGGCTGGACTTTAATCAGCCCCAGCATTTT
CDR3aa: CASRLDFNQPQHF

abundance: .
v_gene: TRBV10-3
j_gene: TRBJ2-1
d_gene: TRBD2
CDR3nt: TGTGCCATCAGTGACGCTAGCGGGGGTCCAGGCGAGCAGTTCTTC
CDR3aa: CAISDASGGPGEQFF

abundance: .
v_gene: TRBV6-5
j_gene: TRBJ2-3
d_gene: TRBD2
CDR3nt: TGTGCCAGCAGACTACTAGCGGGAGGAGCAGATACGCAGTATTTT
CDR3aa: CASRLLAGGADTQYF

abundance: .
v_gene: TRBV14
j_gene: TRBJ1-5
d_gene: .
CDR3nt: TGTGCCAGCAGCTGGACTTTACTTAGACCCAATAGCAATCAGCCCCAGCATTTT
CDR3aa: CASSWTLLRPNSNQPQHF

abundance: .
v_gene: TRBV7-2
j_gene: TRBJ2-5
d_gene: TRBD2
CDR3nt: TGTGCCAGCAGCTTTTTAGCGGGATCTCAAGAGACCCAGTACTTC
CDR3aa: CASSFLAGSQETQYF

abundance: .
v_gene: TRBV5-5
j_gene: TRBJ2-1
d_gene: .
CDR3nt: TGTGCCAGCAGCTTTTATGCCGCCGGTGAGCAGTTCTTC
CDR3aa: CASSFYAAGEQFF

abundance: few
v_gene: TRBV2
j_gene: TRBJ1-2
d_gene: .
CDR3nt: TGTGCCAGCAGGACGGACAAGACCTATGGCTACACCTTC
CDR3aa: CASRTDKTYGYTF

abundance: .
v_gene: TRBV28
j_gene: TRBJ1-5
d_gene: .
CDR3nt: TGTGCCAGCAGTTTATATAAGCCTACGGGGCCCCAGCATTTT
CDR3aa: CASSLYKPTGPQHF

abundance: .
v_gene: TRBV29-1
j_gene: TRBJ2-6
d_gene: TRBD2
CDR3nt: TGCAGCGTTATGAAAGCTAGCGGATTCTCTGGGGCCAACGTCCTGACTTTC
CDR3aa: CSVMKASGFSGANVLTF

abundance: .
v_gene: TRBV6-1
j_gene: TRBJ2-3
d_gene: .
CDR3nt: TGTGCCAGCAGTGACCCTGGAGGATCAGATACGCAGTATTTT
CDR3aa: CASSDPGGSDTQYF

abundance: .
v_gene: TRBV5-1
j_gene: TRBJ2-1
d_gene: TRBD1
CDR3nt: TGCGCCAGCAGATCTCAGGACAGGGACAATGAGCAGTTCTTC
CDR3aa: CASRSQDRDNEQFF

abundance: .
v_gene: TRBV5-5
j_gene: TRBJ2-7
d_gene: TRBD1
CDR3nt: TGTGCCAGCAGCCAATCCGGGACAGCCACTTTCTACGAGCAGTACTTC
CDR3aa: CASSQSGTATFYEQYF

abundance: .
v_gene: TRBV28
j_gene: TRBJ1-2
d_gene: .
CDR3nt: TGTGCCAGCTGCCGCTCCTCAGGAAGGATGGGCTACACCTTC
CDR3aa: CASCRSSGRMGYTF

abundance: once
v_gene: TRBV5-4
j_gene: TRBJ2-3
d_gene: .
CDR3nt: TGTGCCAGCAGCTACGCGCGCCCACGCACAGATACGCAGTATTTT
CDR3aa: CASSYARPRTDTQYF

abundance: .
v_gene: TRBV19
j_gene: TRBJ2-7
d_gene: .
CDR3nt: TGTGCCAGTACCTCGACAGCCAAGGATTACGAGCAGTACTTC
CDR3aa: CASTSTAKDYEQYF

abundance: .
v_gene: TRBV5-1
j_gene: TRBJ2-7
d_gene: TRBD1
CDR3nt: TGCGCCAGCAGGGCGGGACAGGGGTACGAGCAGTACTTC
CDR3aa: CASRAGQGYEQYF

abundance: .
v_gene: TRBV6-1
j_gene: TRBJ1-1
d_gene: .
CDR3nt: TGTGCCAGCACCCCTACGCAGGGGAGTGAAGCTTTCTTT
CDR3aa: CASTPTQGSEAFF

abundance: .
v_gene: TRBV30
j_gene: TRBJ1-4
d_gene: TRBD1
CDR3nt: TGTGCCTGGAGTACCGGGACAGGGCACGAAAAACTGTTTTTT
CDR3aa: CAWSTGTGHEKLFF

abundance: once
v_gene: TRBV4-1
j_gene: TRBJ1-5
d_gene: .
CDR3nt: TGCGCCAGCAGCCAAGATGGGGGGGATCAGCCCCAGCATTTT
CDR3aa: CASSQDGGDQPQHF

abundance: .
v_gene: TRBV4-3
j_gene: TRBJ2-7
d_gene: TRBD2
CDR3nt: TGCGCCAGCAGCCAAGAACCCCCCGGACTAGCGGACTCCTACGAGCAGTACTTC
CDR3aa: CASSQEPPGLADSYEQYF

abundance: .
v_gene: TRBV28
j_gene: TRBJ2-7
d_gene: TRBD2
CDR3nt: TGTGCCAGCAGTTTACCCCTGACTAGCGGGTCCGGGAGCCCCTACGAGCAGTACTTC
CDR3aa: CASSLPLTSGSGSPYEQYF

abundance: once
v_gene: TRBV18
j_gene: TRBJ2-2
d_gene: .
CDR3nt: TGTGCCAGCTCACCAACCAGGGGTTATGACACCGGGGAGCTGTTTTTT
CDR3aa: CASSPTRGYDTGELFF

abundance: .
v_gene: TRBV9
j_gene: TRBJ2-1
d_gene: TRBD2
CDR3nt: TGTGCCAGCAGCGTAGGGCCGGGACTAGCGGAAATCAATGAGCAGTTCTTC
CDR3aa: CASSVGPGLAEINEQFF

abundance: .
v_gene: TRBV16
j_gene: TRBJ2-4
d_gene: .
CDR3nt: TGTGCCAGCAGCCAATGGGCCGGTAGTTTAGCCAAAAACATTCAGTACTTC
CDR3aa: CASSQWAGSLAKNIQYF

abundance: .
v_gene: TRBV7-9
j_gene: TRBJ2-7
d_gene: .
CDR3nt: TGTGCCAGCAGCTTAGCGGAGGGACCCTACGAGCAGTACTTC
CDR3aa: CASSLAEGPYEQYF

abundance: .
v_gene: TRBV7-2
j_gene: TRBJ2-3
d_gene: TRBD2
CDR3nt: TGTGCCAGCAGCTTATCGACTAGCGGGAGGTCTGATACGCAGTATTTT
CDR3aa: CASSLSTSGRSDTQYF

abundance: .
v_gene: TRBV6-6
j_gene: TRBJ1-4
d_gene: .
CDR3nt: TGTGCCAGCAGTTACTCGCTACAGTTTAATGAAAAACTGTTTTTT
CDR3aa: CASSYSLQFNEKLFF

abundance: .
v_gene: TRBV7-3
j_gene: TRBJ1-5
d_gene: .
CDR3nt: TGTGCCAAAACAGCTGAGCTACGGAAGTATAGCAATCAGCCCCAGCATTTT
CDR3aa: CAKTAELRKYSNQPQHF

abundance: .
v_gene: TRBV19
j_gene: TRBJ1-5
d_gene: .
CDR3nt: TGTGCCAGTAGCCGCGAGGGGGTTAGCAATCAGCCCCAGCATTTT
CDR3aa: CASSREGVSNQPQHF

abundance: .
v_gene: TRBV7-9
j_gene: TRBJ1-1
d_gene: .
CDR3nt: TGTGCCAGCAGCCCTCGCCGAGACAGAGAAGCTTTCTTT
CDR3aa: CASSPRRDREAFF

abundance: .
v_gene: TRBV5-4
j_gene: TRBJ2-3
d_gene: TRBD2
CDR3nt: TGTGCCAGCAGCTTGCTAGTAGCGGGAGACTTTAGCACAGATACGCAGTATTTT
CDR3aa: CASSLLVAGDFSTDTQYF

abundance: .
v_gene: TRBV5-6
j_gene: TRBJ2-5
d_gene: TRBD2
CDR3nt: TGTGCCAGCAGCGGAGGGACTAGCGGGAGAAAAGAGACCCAGTACTTC
CDR3aa: CASSGGTSGRKETQYF

abundance: .
v_gene: TRBV9
j_gene: TRBJ2-5
d_gene: TRBD1
CDR3nt: TGTGCCAGCAGCGTAGGGACAGGGAGCAAAGAGACCCAGTACTTC
CDR3aa: CASSVGTGSKETQYF

abundance: .
v_gene: TRBV27
j_gene: TRBJ1-2
d_gene: .
CDR3nt: TGTGCCAGCAGCACGGGGGGCCGGGGTTATGGCTACACCTTC
CDR3aa: CASSTGGRGYGYTF

abundance: .
v_gene: TRBV7-9
j_gene: TRBJ2-1
d_gene: TRBD1
CDR3nt: TGTGCCAGCAGCGGACAGGGGTCCTACAATGAGCAGTTCTTC
CDR3aa: CASSGQGSYNEQFF

abundance: .
v_gene: TRBV18
j_gene: TRBJ2-7
d_gene: TRBD2
CDR3nt: TGTGCCAGCTCGGAAGGACTAGAGGAGTACGAGCAGTACTTC
CDR3aa: CASSEGLEEYEQYF

abundance: once
v_gene: TRBV5-4
j_gene: TRBJ2-2
d_gene: .
CDR3nt: TGTGCCAGCAGCTTACGAATTGACACCTTAAACACCGGGGAGCTGTTTTTT
CDR3aa: CASSLRIDTLNTGELFF

abundance: .
v_gene: TRBV19
j_gene: TRBJ1-5
d_gene: .
CDR3nt: TGTGCCAGTAGTGCGGGAGGAGATCGGACCCAGCATTTT
CDR3aa: CASSAGGDRTQHF

abundance: .
v_gene: TRBV5-6
j_gene: TRBJ2-5
d_gene: TRBD1
CDR3nt: TGTGCCAGCAGTTCAACCGGGACAGGGAGACAAGAGACCCAGTACTTC
CDR3aa: CASSSTGTGRQETQYF

abundance: .
v_gene: TRBV7-2
j_gene: TRBJ2-3
d_gene: TRBD2
CDR3nt: TGTGCCAGCAGCTTAACTAGCGGGAGAACAGATACGCAGTATTTT
CDR3aa: CASSLTSGRTDTQYF

abundance: .
v_gene: TRBV19
j_gene: TRBJ2-2
d_gene: .
CDR3nt: TGTGCCAGCCGCAAAAACGGAGCGAACACCGGGGAGCTGTTTTTT
CDR3aa: CASRKNGANTGELFF

abundance: .
v_gene: TRBV7-2
j_gene: TRBJ1-2
d_gene: TRBD1
CDR3nt: TGTGCCAGCAGCTTAGAACAGGGGGCAATCTATGGCTACACCTTC
CDR3aa: CASSLEQGAIYGYTF

abundance: .
v_gene: TRBV7-8
j_gene: TRBJ2-7
d_gene: TRBD2
CDR3nt: TGTGCCAGCAGCTTCCTAGCGGGAGGTTCCTCCTACGAGCAGTACTTC
CDR3aa: CASSFLAGGSSYEQYF